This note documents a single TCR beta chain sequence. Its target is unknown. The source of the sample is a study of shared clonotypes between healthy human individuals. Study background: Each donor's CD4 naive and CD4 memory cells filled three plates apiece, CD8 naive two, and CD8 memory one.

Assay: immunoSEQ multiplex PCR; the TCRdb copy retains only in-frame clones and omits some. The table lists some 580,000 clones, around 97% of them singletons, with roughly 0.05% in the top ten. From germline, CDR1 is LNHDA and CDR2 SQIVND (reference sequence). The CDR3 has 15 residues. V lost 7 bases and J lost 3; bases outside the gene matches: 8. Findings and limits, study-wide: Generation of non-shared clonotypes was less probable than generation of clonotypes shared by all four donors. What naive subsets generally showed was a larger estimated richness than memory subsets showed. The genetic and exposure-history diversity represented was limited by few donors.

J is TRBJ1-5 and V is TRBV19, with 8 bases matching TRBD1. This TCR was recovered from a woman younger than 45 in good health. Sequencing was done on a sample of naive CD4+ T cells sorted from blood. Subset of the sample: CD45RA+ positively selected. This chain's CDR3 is CASKSPTGVNQPQHF. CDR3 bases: TGTGCCAGTAAGTCGCCGACAGGGGTCAATCAGCCCCAGCATTTT.